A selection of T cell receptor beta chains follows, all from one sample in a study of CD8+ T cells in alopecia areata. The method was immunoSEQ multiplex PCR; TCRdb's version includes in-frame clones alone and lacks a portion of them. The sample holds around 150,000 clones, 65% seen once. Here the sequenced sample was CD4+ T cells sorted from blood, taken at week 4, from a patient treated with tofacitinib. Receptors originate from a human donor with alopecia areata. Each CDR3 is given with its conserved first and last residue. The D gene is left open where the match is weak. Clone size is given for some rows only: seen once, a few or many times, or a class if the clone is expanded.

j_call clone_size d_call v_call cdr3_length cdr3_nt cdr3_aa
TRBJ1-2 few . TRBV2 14 TGTGCCAGCAGTGAAACGCTCCTGAACTATGGCTACACCTTC CASSETLLNYGYTF
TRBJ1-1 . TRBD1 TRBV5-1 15 TGCGCCAGCAGCCTACAGGGGCGAGAGAACACTGAAGCTTTCTTT CASSLQGRENTEAFF
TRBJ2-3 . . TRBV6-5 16 TGTGCCAGCAGTTACTCTGGAACCGTTAGCACAGATACGCAGTATTTT CASSYSGTVSTDTQYF
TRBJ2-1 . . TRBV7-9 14 TGTGCCAGCAGCTTATCTCGGTCATACAATGAGCAGTTCTTC CASSLSRSYNEQFF
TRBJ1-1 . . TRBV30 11 TGTGCCTGGAATAGGCAGACTGAAGCTTTCTTT CAWNRQTEAFF
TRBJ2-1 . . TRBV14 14 TGTGCCAGCAGCCGCCGAGGGGGTGGTAATGAGCAGTTCTTC CASSRRGGGNEQFF
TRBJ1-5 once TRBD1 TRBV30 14 TGTGCCTGGAGTGTACAGGGGGCCAACCAGCCCCAGCATTTT CAWSVQGANQPQHF
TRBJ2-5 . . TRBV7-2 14 TGTGCCAGCAGCCCGACTTCTATGGGGGAGACCCAGTACTTC CASSPTSMGETQYF
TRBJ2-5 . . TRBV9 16 TGTGCCAGCAGCGCCCCCCGAGGACAGCGACAAGAGACCCAGTACTTC CASSAPRGQRQETQYF
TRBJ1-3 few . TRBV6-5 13 TGTGCCAGCAGGGCAGGGGCTGGAAACACCATATATTTT CASRAGAGNTIYF
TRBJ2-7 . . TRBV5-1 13 TGCGCCAGCAGCTTGGGGCAGAGCTACGAGCAGTACTTC CASSLGQSYEQYF
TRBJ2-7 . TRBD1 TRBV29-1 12 TGCAGCGTTGGACAGGGGCTTTACGAGCAGTACTTC CSVGQGLYEQYF
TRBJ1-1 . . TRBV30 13 TGTGCCTGGAGTGGGGTGTCGAACACTGAAGCTTTCTTT CAWSGVSNTEAFF
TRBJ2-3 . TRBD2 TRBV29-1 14 TGCAGCGTTAGCTCGGGGGGGGGCACAGATACGCAGTATTTT CSVSSGGGTDTQYF
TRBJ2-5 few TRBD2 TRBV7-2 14 TGTGCCAGCAGCGAGTACCGGGGGGAGGAGACCCAGTACTTC CASSEYRGEETQYF
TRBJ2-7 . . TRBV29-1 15 TGCAGCGTTGAAGGGCATGGATCCACCCTGGCTGAGCAGTACTTC CSVEGHGSTLAEQYF
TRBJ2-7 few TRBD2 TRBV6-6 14 TGTGCCGTCCTTGACCCAGGGAGGGGCTACGAGCAGTACTTC CAVLDPGRGYEQYF
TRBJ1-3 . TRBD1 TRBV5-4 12 TGTGCCAGCGGACAGGGAGGAAACACCATATATTTT CASGQGGNTIYF
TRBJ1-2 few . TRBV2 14 TGTGCCAGCCTCCAGTCCCAGGGTATCGATGGCTACACCTTC CASLQSQGIDGYTF
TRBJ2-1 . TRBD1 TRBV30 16 TGTGCCTGGAGTGCCATTTCCCTGACAGGGGACAATGAGCAGTTCTTC CAWSAISLTGDNEQFF